This T cell receptor (beta chain) was recovered during a study of blood T cell repertoires in COVID-19. Study context: The samples span acute and convalescent COVID-19 from the United States, Italy and Spain. PBMCs, B-cell-depleted T cells, or T cells were the source of the cDNA or gDNA that made up the material.

Under the authors' procedure: Using reference gene primer amplification, nucleated cell counts were estimated. Produced via immunoSEQ multiplex PCR; TCRdb's table is partial and in-frame only. The V and J calls and clone size were taken over from that table, and D and trimming were inferred from the DNA. Of approximately 100,000 clones in the sample, 82% were seen once. The TCR comes from a man aged 65 to 85 with acute or convalescent COVID-19. Sequenced material: peripheral blood.

The CDR3 DNA reads TGTGCCACTGGCGGGACAGGGTTTACCGGGGAGCTGTTTTTT. This codes for CATGGTGFTGELFF. V gene TRBV19 combines with J gene TRBJ2-2, with 9 bases that match TRBD1. Germline V gene lookup returns CDR1 LNHDA and CDR2 SQIVND (reference sequence). Trimming removed 10 bases from V and 5 bases from J; junction bases left unmatched: 8. The CDR3 covers 14 residues. Together with reference TRBV19 and TRBJ2-2, the CDR3 gives the full variable domain: DGGITQSPKYLFRKEGQNVTLSCEQNLNHDAMYWYRQDPGQGLRLIYYSQIVNDFQKGDIAEGYSVSREKKESFPLTVTSAQKNPTAFYLCATGGTGFTGELFFGEGSRLTVL.